One and the same sample provided the 21 T cell receptor beta chains below, sequenced in a study of T-cell memory formation after mild COVID-19. TCRdb ran MiXCR on the 5' RACE reads and lists one entry per CDR3 protein. The data contain around 390,000 distinct CDR3 sequences, 16% of them seen just once; the ten biggest clones take up roughly a fifth. Sequencing was done on a sample of PBMCs or a T cell subset sorted from them (not recorded which). These receptors originate from a young man who had mild COVID-19 (a few samples of this study predate the infection). Cell type and time point are not known.

This clonotype came up a few times. V usage is TRBV5-6 and J usage is TRBJ1-3; tentatively, D is TRBD1 (6 bases). The germline V gene has CDR1 SGHDT and CDR2 YYEEEE. V was trimmed by 1 base and J by 8 bases, leaving 16 bases between them. This CDR3 contains 15 residues. As DNA, the CDR3 is TGTGCCAGCAGCTTGACCGGGGGCGCCGGATACACCATATATTTT. Translated, it gives CASSLTGGAGYTIYF.

A few counts support this clonotype. The CDR3 is CASSHRPTGDGSYNSPLHF. The CDR3 nucleotides read TGTGCCAGCAGCCACCGCCCGACAGGGGACGGTTCCTATAATTCACCCCTCCACTTT. The rearrangement links TRBV4-2 to TRBJ1-6, with 8 positions matching TRBD1. This CDR3 comprises 19 residues. The ends lost 3 bases at V and 1 base at J; junction bases unmatched: 11. Germline assignment: CDR1 LGHNA and CDR2 YNFKEQ.

CDR3 in DNA: TGTGCCAGCAGCCCTGGGACTAGCGGGGGGACGTCCTACAATGAGCAGTTCTTC. This gives the protein CASSPGTSGGTSYNEQFF. V gene TRBV7-9 combines with J gene TRBJ2-1, with 15 bases lining up with TRBD2. Germline CDR1 and CDR2: SEHNR and FQNEAQ (reference sequence). The junction had 6 bases not matched to a gene; V was cut back by 5 bases and J by 1 base. The CDR3 runs to 18 residues.

This clonotype has more than one count but fewer than ten. This rearrangement joins TRBV28 to TRBJ2-7, with D perhaps matching TRBD1 (6 bases). This CDR3 is 13 amino acids long. Germline values: CDR1 MDHEN, CDR2 SYDVKM. V lost 6 bases, J lost 8 bases, and 17 bases lay in between. The chain's CDR3 is CASSTSRDMKQYV. The DNA for the CDR3 is TGTGCCAGCAGCACCAGCCGGGACATGAAGCAGTACGTC.

The CDR3 DNA reads as TGTGCTAGTGGCGAGGAGGGCGGGCCCACAGATACGCAGTATTTT. Its protein product is CASGEEGGPTDTQYF. This chain uses TRBV12-5 with TRBJ2-3; tentatively, D is TRBD2 (6 bases). The V and J ends lost 6 bases and 2 bases respectively, with 15 bases between them. Germline CDR1 reads LGHNT; CDR2 reads FRNRAP. The CDR3 runs to 15 residues.

This clonotype has only one observation. The V call is TRBV6-1, the J call TRBJ2-7, with D tentatively TRBD1 (6 bases). From germline, CDR1 is MNHNS and CDR2 SASEGT. The CDR3 is made up of 13 amino acids. Trimming removed 8 bases at V and 1 base at J, with 12 bases between. In DNA form, the CDR3 reads TGTGCCAGCCGAGGGACACCATCCTACGAGCAGTACTTC. It encodes CASRGTPSYEQYF.

The V and J genes are TRBV6-1 and TRBJ2-3; 9 bases map to TRBD1. J lost 3 bases, V lost 11 bases, and 6 bases had no gene match. CDR1 and CDR2 (germline): MNHNS, SASEGT. The CDR3 has 13 amino acids. The CDR3 loop is CAGGDRVTDTQYF. In DNA, the CDR3 is TGTGCCGGGGGGGACAGGGTAACAGATACGCAGTATTTT.

This chain uses TRBV10-3 with TRBJ2-5, with unresolved D. V lost 6 bases and J lost 0, with 2 bases in between. Germline assignment: CDR1 ENHRY and CDR2 SYGVKD. This CDR3 is built from 11 residues. Here the CDR3 reads CAIRDQETQYF. CDR3 DNA: TGTGCCATCAGGGACCAAGAGACCCAGTACTTC.

V gene TRBV9 combines with J gene TRBJ2-7; maybe TRBD2 (6 bases). V shed 0 bases and J shed 5 bases, with 15 bases lying between them. Per germline, CDR1 SGDLS and CDR2 YYNGEE. The CDR3 runs to 15 residues. CDR3 residues: CASSVAAGIRNEQYF. The CDR3 region has the DNA TGTGCCAGCAGCGTAGCGGCGGGGATCAGGAACGAGCAGTACTTC.

This clonotype was seen only a few times. The chain uses TRBV4-3 and TRBJ1-6, with D perhaps TRBD1 (5 bases). CDR1 and CDR2 from the germline V gene are LGHNA and YSLEER. Deletions cut 0 bases from V and 7 bases from J, with 13 bases between. This CDR3 is 16 amino acids long. The CDR3 DNA reads as TGCGCCAGCAGCCAAGAAAGAGCAGGGAACAATTCACCCCTCCACTTT. Translation: CASSQERAGNNSPLHF.

This clonotype came up a few times. This chain uses TRBV12-3 or TRBV12-4 with TRBJ1-2; TRBD1 aligns across 7 bases. The CDR3 covers 13 residues. With V trimmed by 6 bases and J by 6 bases, 7 bases remained unmatched. CDR3 residues: CASRPTGKDGYTF. CDR3 nucleotide sequence: TGTGCCAGCAGACCGACAGGGAAGGATGGCTACACCTTC.

This chain links TRBV18 with TRBJ1-2; tentatively, D is TRBD1 (6 bases). Germline lookup yields CDR1 KGHSH and CDR2 LQKENI. Deletions cut 4 bases from V and 4 bases from J, with 19 bases between. The CDR3 contains 16 residues. The chain's CDR3 is CASSLTTTGNSYGYTF. The CDR3 DNA is TGTGCCAGCTCACTAACGACGACAGGAAACAGCTATGGCTACACCTTC.

V gene TRBV6-2 or TRBV6-3 combines with J gene TRBJ2-1, with 8 bases identical to TRBD1. CDR3 length: 14 residues. CDR1 is MNHEY and CDR2 is SVGEGT in the germline V gene. V was clipped by 6 bases and J by 7 bases; unmatched bases: 8. This chain's CDR3 is CASRGQGNINEQFF. For the CDR3, the DNA is TGTGCCAGCAGAGGACAGGGTAACATTAATGAGCAGTTCTTC.

The chain carries TRBV2 and TRBJ2-2, with TRBD1 identical over 9 bases. The ends lost 4 bases at V and 5 bases at J; junction bases unmatched: 5. The CDR3 contains 15 residues. CDR1 and CDR2 from the germline V gene are SNHLY and FYNNEI. DNA for the CDR3: TGTGCCAGCAGTGCGGACAGGGGAAGTACCGGGGAGCTGTTTTTT. It specifies CASSADRGSTGELFF.

Only a few counts were recorded for this clonotype. The V and J genes are TRBV2 and TRBJ1-2, with D possibly matching TRBD1 (6 bases). Germline values: CDR1 SNHLY, CDR2 FYNNEI. This CDR3 region has 13 residues. V was clipped by 7 bases and J by 2 bases, with 11 bases between them. CDR3: CASNRGQNYGYTF. Written as DNA, the CDR3 is TGTGCCAGCAACCGAGGACAGAACTATGGCTACACCTTC.

The chain recombines TRBV20-1 with TRBJ1-1; D gene uncertain. Germline V gives CDR1 DFQATT, CDR2 SNEGSKA (reference sequence). Trimming removed 6 bases from V and 5 bases from J, with 13 bases in between. The CDR3 sequence is 12 residues long. CDR3 sequence reads: CSAGRVGTEAFF. The DNA for the CDR3 is TGCAGTGCAGGAAGGGTCGGGACTGAAGCTTTCTTT.

V gene TRBV24-1 combines with J gene TRBJ2-3; unclear D gene. The CDR3 runs to 11 residues. The germline CDR1 and CDR2 sequences are KGHDR and SFDVKD. V was cut by 5 bases and J by 5 bases, with 4 bases left in between. CDR3 bases: TGTGCCACCAGTGGTGGAGATACGCAGTATTTT. Its translation is CATSGGDTQYF.

The V call is TRBV4-3, the J call TRBJ2-5; D is undetermined. V gave up 7 bases and J gave up 0 bases, with 12 bases separating them. CDR1 and CDR2 from the germline V gene are LGHNA and YSLEER. CDR3 length: 14 amino acids. The DNA of the CDR3 is TGCGCCAGCACGCCCTTGGCGCACCAAGAGACCCAGTACTTC. Its protein is CASTPLAHQETQYF.

The V and J genes are TRBV9 and TRBJ2-7; D might be TRBD2 (5 bases). The CDR3 is 15 residues long. CDR1 is SGDLS, CDR2 YYNGEE, per germline. Deletions cut 0 bases from V and 0 bases from J, with 10 bases between. In DNA form, the CDR3 reads TGTGCCAGCAGCGTAGGTCTACGGGACTCCTACGAGCAGTACTTC. As protein: CASSVGLRDSYEQYF.

The chain joins TRBV2 to TRBJ2-7; TRBD1 aligns across 9 bases. Per the germline V gene, CDR1 is SNHLY and CDR2 is FYNNEI. Trimming at V came to 5 bases and at J to 0 bases, leaving 2 bases not matched to a gene. The length of the CDR3 is 14 residues. This CDR3 is CASSTGGPSYEQYF. DNA for the CDR3: TGTGCCAGCAGTACAGGGGGCCCCTCCTACGAGCAGTACTTC.

This clonotype has just a few counts. The chain joins TRBV2 to TRBJ1-2, with D hard to call. Trimming removed 4 bases from V and 4 bases from J, with 7 bases in between. The CDR3 is 12 amino acids. Germline CDR1 and CDR2: SNHLY and FYNNEI. CDR3 amino acids: CASSGRTYGYTF. For the CDR3, the DNA is TGTGCCAGCAGTGGTCGCACCTATGGCTACACCTTC.